This T cell receptor (beta chain) derives from a study of shared clonotypes between healthy human individuals. Study as a whole: The donors, two women and a few men, were aged 18 to 49. Study-wide findings and caveats: Clonotype sharing levels among donors were expected to vary with sequencing depth.

As regards this clone: No antigen is known for it.

An even split of each subset's genomic DNA across several immunoSEQ plates was performed. Clones were read by immunoSEQ multiplex PCR, and TCRdb kept only the in-frame ones, dropping some. Of around 100,000 clones in the sample, 65% to 75% are singletons; the top ten hold about 25%. After removal of 5 bases from V and 6 bases from J, the junction contained 10 bases not matched to a gene. CDR3 length: 14 residues. Looked up from germline, CDR1 is SGHAT and CDR2 is FQNNGV. The rearrangement uses TRBV11-2 and TRBJ2-7; TRBD1 aligns across 7 bases. Sequenced material: memory CD8+ T cells sorted from blood. The subset is: CD45RO+ cells pooled with CCR7-negative TemRA cells. This TCR was recovered from a woman in her 30s in good health. CDR3 sequence (DNA): TGTGCCAGCAGCCCAGGGGGTGGGGGCATCGAGCAGTACTTC. It translates to CASSPGGGGIEQYF.